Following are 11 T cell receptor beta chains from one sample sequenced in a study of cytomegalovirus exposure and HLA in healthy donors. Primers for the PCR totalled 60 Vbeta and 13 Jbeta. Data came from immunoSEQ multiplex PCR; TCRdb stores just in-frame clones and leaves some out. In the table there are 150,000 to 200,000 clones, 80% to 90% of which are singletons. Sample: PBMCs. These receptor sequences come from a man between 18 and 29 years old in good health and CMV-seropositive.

Here the CDR3 reads CASRGDDYGYTF. The CDR3 DNA is TGTGCCAGCCGGGGGGACGACTATGGCTACACCTTC. The chain has TRBV2 and TRBJ1-2, with D maybe TRBD1 (5 bases). The V gene's germline CDR1 is SNHLY and CDR2 FYNNEI. Trimming removed 8 bases from V and 3 bases from J, with 10 bases in between. This CDR3 is 12 amino acids long.

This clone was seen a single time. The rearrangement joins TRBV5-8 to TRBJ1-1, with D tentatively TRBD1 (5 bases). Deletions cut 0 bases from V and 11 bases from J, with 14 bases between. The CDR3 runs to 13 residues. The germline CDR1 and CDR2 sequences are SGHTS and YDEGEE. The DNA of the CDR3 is TGTGCCAGCAGCTTGGGCAGGGCGGTGTGGGCTTTCTTT. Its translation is CASSLGRAVWAFF.

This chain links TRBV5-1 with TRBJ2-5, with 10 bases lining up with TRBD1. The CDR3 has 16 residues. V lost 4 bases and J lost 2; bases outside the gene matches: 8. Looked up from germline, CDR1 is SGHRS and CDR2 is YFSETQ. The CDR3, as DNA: TGCGCCAGCAGCCGAACCATGGACAGGGGGCAAGAGACCCAGTACTTC. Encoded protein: CASSRTMDRGQETQYF.

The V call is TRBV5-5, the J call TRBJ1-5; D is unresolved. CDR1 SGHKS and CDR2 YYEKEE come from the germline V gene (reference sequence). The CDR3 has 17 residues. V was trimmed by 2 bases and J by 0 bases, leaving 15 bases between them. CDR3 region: CASSLTSGPYSNQPQHF. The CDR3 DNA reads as TGTGCCAGCAGCTTAACCTCGGGTCCATATAGCAATCAGCCCCAGCATTTT.

The DNA of the CDR3 is TGTGCCAGCAGCTTGTATGGCGGGGGGTTCGCGGGATCCTACAATGAGCAGTTCTTC. The encoded protein is CASSLYGGGFAGSYNEQFF. This chain connects TRBV5-4 to TRBJ2-1; 8 positions agree with TRBD2. Germline CDR1 is SGHNT and CDR2 is YYREEE (reference sequence). The CDR3 runs 19 residues. The ends lost 1 base at V and 1 base at J; junction bases unmatched: 13.

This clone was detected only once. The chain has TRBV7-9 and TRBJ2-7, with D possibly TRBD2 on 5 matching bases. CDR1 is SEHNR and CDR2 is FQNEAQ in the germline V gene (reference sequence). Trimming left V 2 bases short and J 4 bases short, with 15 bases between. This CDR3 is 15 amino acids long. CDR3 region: CASSLPLGGGYEQYF. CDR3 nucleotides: TGTGCCAGCAGCTTACCATTAGGCGGCGGGTACGAGCAGTACTTC.

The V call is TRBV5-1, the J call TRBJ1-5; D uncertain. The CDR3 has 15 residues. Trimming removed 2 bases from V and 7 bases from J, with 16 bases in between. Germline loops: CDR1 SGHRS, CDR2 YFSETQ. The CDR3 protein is CASSLTAGAGQPQHF. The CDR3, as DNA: TGCGCCAGCAGCTTAACCGCTGGAGCGGGGCAGCCCCAGCATTTT.

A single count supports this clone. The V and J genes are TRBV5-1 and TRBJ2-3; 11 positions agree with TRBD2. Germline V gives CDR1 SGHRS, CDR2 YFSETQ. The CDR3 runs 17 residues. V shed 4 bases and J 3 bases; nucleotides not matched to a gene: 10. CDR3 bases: TGCGCCAGCAGCGACCCGGGACTAGCGGTGGGTACAGATACGCAGTATTTT. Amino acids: CASSDPGLAVGTDTQYF.

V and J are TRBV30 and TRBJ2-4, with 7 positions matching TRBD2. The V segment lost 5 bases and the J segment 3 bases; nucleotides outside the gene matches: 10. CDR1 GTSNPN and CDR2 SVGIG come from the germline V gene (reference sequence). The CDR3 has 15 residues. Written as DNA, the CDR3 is TGTGCCTGGCAACGGGGACCGGGAGGCAAAAACATTCAGTACTTC. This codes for CAWQRGPGGKNIQYF.

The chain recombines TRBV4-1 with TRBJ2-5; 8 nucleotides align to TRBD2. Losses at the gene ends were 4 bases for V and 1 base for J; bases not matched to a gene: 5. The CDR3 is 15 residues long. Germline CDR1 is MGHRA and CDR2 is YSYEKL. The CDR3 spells CASSRIAGFQETQYF. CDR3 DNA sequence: TGCGCCAGCAGCCGGATAGCGGGGTTCCAAGAGACCCAGTACTTC.

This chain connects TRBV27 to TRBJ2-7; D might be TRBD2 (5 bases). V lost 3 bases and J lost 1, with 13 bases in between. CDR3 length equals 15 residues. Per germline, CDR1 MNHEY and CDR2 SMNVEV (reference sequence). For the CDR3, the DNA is TGTGCCAGCAGTTTCTCCAGCGCGGGTTCCTACGAGCAGTACTTC. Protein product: CASSFSSAGSYEQYF.